The T cell receptor (beta chain) under discussion was sequenced for a study of cytomegalovirus exposure and HLA in healthy donors. Study background: Unique TCRs numbering about 87 million, obtained from HLA-typed donors, made up an early data release.

Per germline, CDR1 SGHAT and CDR2 FQDESV (reference sequence). Between the trimmed V and J ends, which lost 2 bases and 5 bases, there was a span of 3 bases. The length of the CDR3 is 11 residues. As for this clone: As yet, its antigen is unknown.

Primers for the PCR totalled 60 Vbeta and 13 Jbeta. Produced via immunoSEQ multiplex PCR; TCRdb's table is partial and in-frame only. The sample lists some 240,000 clones; around 73% were seen once. Study-level points and caveats: Later analysis suggested most CMV-associated TCR beta chains were HLA-restricted. Presence/absence analyses treated sequencing depth as roughly uniform across donors. In vitro assays verified that a few CMV-associated chains recognized CMV antigens specifically.

The TCR was taken from a male donor in good health and CMV-seronegative. This chain links TRBV11-1 with TRBJ2-5; D remains unclear. Sequenced material: PBMCs. The CDR3, as DNA: TGTGCCAGCAGCTTATCGGAGACCCAGTACTTC. Its translation: CASSLSETQYF.